This T cell receptor (beta chain) was sequenced in a study of T cells in tuberculosis listed by TCRdb under 2018. Concerning the study at large: The study combined CD1B tetramers and high-throughput TCR immunosequencing to characterize T cells specific for the mycobacterial lipid antigen glucose monomycolate (GMM). In a South African clinical cohort, IGRA-negative adolescents, IGRA-positive adolescents with latent tuberculosis and adults with active tuberculosis were compared, with ten to eleven people in each group. What the work shows at the level of the full study, not this receptor alone: A classifier using the diverse GMM-specific repertoire reached approximately 90% accuracy (AUROC 0.85 to 0.9), compared with 70% accuracy using GEM motif frequencies. Compared with IGRA-negative controls, TCR-alpha repertoires from active tuberculosis had smaller mean NN-distances to GMM-specific TCRs, which suggests that these TCRs underwent clonal expansion. Shorter CDR3-alpha lengths in active tuberculosis patients partly drove the smaller NN-distances, and the TCR-beta difference was not statistically significant. Clinical samples were selected based on the availability of cryopreserved specimens, with adults included as active tuberculosis cases and adolescents included as controls.

CDR1 LNHDA and CDR2 SQIVND were looked up in the germline V gene (reference sequence). Compared with germline, V lacks 4 bases and J lacks 4 bases; bases without a gene match: 5. Inclusive of the bounding cysteine and phenylalanine, the CDR3 is 15 residues long. Kept here is only the CDR3 DNA, which spans 45 bases and is read in frame from base 1. For this clone: Its antigen is currently not known. No clone much larger than this one lies a single base away; base qualities are absent.

TCR libraries were generated with the immunoSEQ multiplex PCR assay, using TCR-beta and/or TCR-alpha/delta assays for each sample. The amplified TCR libraries were sequenced using the Illumina high-throughput platform. Regarding the original processing steps: Clustering and dimensionality reduction relied on pairwise TCRdist distances among GMM-specific receptors from T cells that were either sorted ex vivo or expanded in vitro. Each clinical repertoire received a mean NN-distance score, defined as the average TCRdist to the nearest 10% of tetramer-positive reference sequences. To compute GEM TCR motif frequency, the fraction of unique TCRs matching known GEM sequences by V/J usage and CDR3 length was calculated. Active tuberculosis was classified by linear discriminant analysis with leave-one-out cross-validation, implemented in scikit-learn. TCRdb retrieved this table from immuneACCESS and kept in-frame rearrangements only. Not all clones are present; in checked studies, unresolved V genes account for under half, and no reason is known for the remainder. V and J calls plus clone size are reproduced from that table; the DNA served to infer D and trimming. The sample yields fewer than 45,000 clones; around 96% were counted once. 7% to 9% of the sample rests with the top ten.

At study entry, a tuberculin skin test and the QuantiFERON-TB GOLD In-Tube IGRA were used to screen adolescents for latent tuberculosis infection. Immunosequencing of unsorted cryopreserved PBMC covered, on average, around 100,000 T cells per clinical donor. Eleven high schools in the Worcester region of the Western Cape, South Africa, served as enrollment sites for adolescents aged 12 to 18 years. About ten M. tuberculosis-infected adolescents and ten uninfected adolescents, matched for age and sex, were selected. Adolescent PBMC were isolated from freshly drawn heparinized blood by density centrifugation and cryopreserved.

This TCR was recovered from a donor aged 5-35 years with latent tuberculosis or without tuberculosis infection. The V gene is TRBV19 and the J gene is TRBJ1-5, with TRBD1 identical over 9 junction bases. Material for sequencing was PBMCs. The CDR3 loop reads CASSKRTGENQPQHF. The DNA reads as follows: TGTGCCAGTAGTAAACGGACAGGGGAAAATCAGCCCCAGCATTTT.